Listed here is a single T cell receptor (beta chain). The CDR3 is made up of 15 amino acids. Trimming took 4 bases from V and 0 from J, leaving 10 bases between them. The germline gives CDR1 MGHRA, CDR2 YSYEKL. These data are taken from a study of blood T cell repertoires in COVID-19. Turning to the study itself: Spain, Italy and the United States supplied samples that represented acute and convalescent COVID-19. T cells, B-cell-depleted T cells, or PBMCs supplied cDNA or gDNA.

In the original workflow: Estimates of nucleated cell counts were drawn from the amplification of reference gene primers. Assay used: immunoSEQ multiplex PCR; TCRdb lists only in-frame clones, some missing. The DNA gave D and trimming, while V, J and clone size come from that table. The data contain about 48,000 clones, 80% to 90% of them singletons. The sequenced material came from peripheral blood. The V gene is TRBV4-1, the J gene TRBJ2-1, with D unclear. This clonotype originated in a human donor in a cohort sampled during active COVID-19. The donor label of this sample is uncertain. CDR3 sequence: CASSPDLSSYNEQFF. In nucleotides, the CDR3 is TGCGCCAGCAGCCCCGACTTGAGCTCCTACAATGAGCAGTTCTTC.